The 9 T cell receptor beta chains in this list originate from one sample, sequenced in a study of STAT5B mutations in CD4+ large granular lymphocyte leukemia. Here immunoSEQ multiplex PCR was the method, and the copy in TCRdb shows in-frame clones only, minus some. The sample contains some 27,000 clones, about 81% of which appear only once. Sequencing input: CD4+ T cells from blood buffy coats. The source of these receptors is a human donor in good health.

This chain joins TRBV4-3 and TRBJ2-5, with 8 bases that match TRBD1. Trimming removed 4 bases from V and 5 bases from J; junction bases left unmatched: 3. This CDR3 is 13 amino acids long. CDR1 LGHNA and CDR2 YSLEER come from the germline V gene. The DNA of the CDR3 is TGCGCCAGCAGCCGGACAGGGTGGGAGACCCAGTACTTC. Translation gives CASSRTGWETQYF.

This chain uses TRBV7-2 with TRBJ2-5; TRBD2 is a possible D gene (6 bases). Looked up from germline, CDR1 is SGHTA and CDR2 is FQGNSA. Between the trimmed V and J ends, which lost 2 bases and 5 bases, there was a span of 24 bases. CDR3 length: 18 residues. CDR3 in DNA: TGTGCCAGCAGCTTACAACCGGGGCATGGAGGGGCGAGGGAGACCCAGTACTTC. Residues: CASSLQPGHGGARETQYF. Full variable domain (remainder filled in from reference TRBV7-2 and TRBJ2-5): GAGVSQSPSNKVTEKGKDVELRCDPISGHTALYWYRQSLGQGLEFLIYFQGNSAPDKSGLPSDRFSAERTGGSVSTLTIQRTQQEDSAVYLCASSLQPGHGGARETQYFGPGTRLLVL.

This chain links TRBV18 with TRBJ1-1, with TRBD1 matching over 10 bases. CDR3 length equals 16 residues. The germline CDR1 and CDR2 sequences are KGHSH and LQKENI. V dropped 5 bases and J dropped 1; count of bases not matched to a gene: 7. The CDR3 loop reads CASSSGQGRPNTEAFF. In nucleotides, the CDR3 is TGTGCCAGCTCATCGGGACAGGGGCGCCCGAACACTGAAGCTTTCTTT.

The V call is TRBV6-1, the J call TRBJ1-6; D unclear. The ends were cut back, 3 bases at V and 6 bases at J, with 9 bases in the middle. Looked up from germline, CDR1 is MNHNS and CDR2 is SASEGT. This CDR3 contains 14 residues. CDR3 DNA sequence: TGTGCCAGCAGTGAGGGGTCTACTAATTCACCCCTCCACTTT. Its protein product is CASSEGSTNSPLHF.

This rearrangement joins TRBV30 to TRBJ1-3, with a tentative D call TRBD1 (5 bases). There are 14 residues in the CDR3. V was clipped by 7 bases and J by 3 bases, with 16 bases between them. Germline values: CDR1 GTSNPN, CDR2 SVGIG (reference sequence). CDR3: CAYLTRGSGNTIYF. CDR3 DNA: TGTGCCTACCTAACTCGGGGGAGTGGAAACACCATATATTTT.

This rearrangement joins TRBV6-6 to TRBJ2-5; D unresolved. Germline CDR1 reads MNHNY; CDR2 reads SVGAGI (reference sequence). This CDR3 is built from 11 residues. V lost 6 bases and J 5 bases, leaving 7 bases between the germline ends. The CDR3 spells CASRIRETQYF. The CDR3, as DNA: TGTGCCAGCAGAATAAGGGAGACCCAGTACTTC.

This rearrangement joins TRBV7-9 to TRBJ1-1; D is unresolved. The CDR3 runs 15 residues. V was pared by 5 bases and J by 0 bases, with 13 bases between. CDR1 is SEHNR, CDR2 FQNEAQ, per germline (reference sequence). DNA for the CDR3: TGTGCCAGCAGCCAACAAGCCAGGCTGAACACTGAAGCTTTCTTT. This gives the protein CASSQQARLNTEAFF.

The V gene is TRBV19, the J gene TRBJ2-2; TRBD2 aligns across 7 bases. J gave up 6 bases and V 3 bases, and 7 bases lay outside the gene matches. The CDR3 loop spans 15 amino acids. Germline V gives CDR1 LNHDA, CDR2 SQIVND (reference sequence). The CDR3 sequence: CASSILTSWAGELFF. The CDR3 DNA reads as TGTGCCAGTAGTATCCTGACTAGCTGGGCCGGGGAGCTGTTTTTT.

The rearrangement uses TRBV5-1 and TRBJ2-7, with 8 nucleotides matching TRBD2. The germline gives CDR1 SGHRS, CDR2 YFSETQ. V dropped 2 bases and J dropped 6; count of bases not matched to a gene: 13. The CDR3 loop spans 16 amino acids. CDR3 loop: CASSLSSSGGQSEQYF. CDR3 in DNA: TGCGCCAGCAGCTTAAGTTCTTCGGGAGGGCAGAGCGAGCAGTACTTC. Based on the CDR3 plus reference TRBV5-1 and TRBJ2-7, the full variable domain is KAGVTQTPRYLIKTRGQQVTLSCSPISGHRSVSWYQQTPGQGLQFLFEYFSETQRNKGNFPGRFSGRQFSNSRSEMNVSTLELGDSALYLCASSLSSSGGQSEQYFGPGTRLTVT.